This is a list of T cell receptor beta chains from one sample in a study of Graves' ophthalmopathy and Graves' hyperthyroidism. TCRdb re-called the multiplex PCR reads through MiXCR, storing one row per CDR3 protein. The table records hundreds of thousands of distinct CDR3 sequences, 45% of them present only once. Sequenced: peripheral blood. The receptors stem from an adult man with Graves' ophthalmopathy. The CDR3 runs from the conserved cysteine through the conserved F or W. The D gene is left open where the match is weak. Clone size is shown for a subset of rows, as once, few, many or a class of expanded clone.

d_gene: NA; len: 11; v_gene: TRBV10-3; j_gene: TRBJ1-2; abundance: many; CDR3nt: TGTGCCACCGAGGGAGGATATGGCTACACCTTC; CDR3aa: CATEGGYGYTF
d_gene: NA; len: 13; v_gene: TRBV24-1; j_gene: TRBJ2-5; abundance: few; CDR3nt: TGTGCCAGCAGCCCGGGACCAACGAGAGACCAGTACTTC; CDR3aa: CASSPGPTRDQYF
d_gene: TRBD1; len: 15; v_gene: TRBV2; j_gene: TRBJ2-1; abundance: once; CDR3nt: TGTGCCAGCAGTCCCCGCAGGGACAGCTACAATGAGCAGTTCTTC; CDR3aa: CASSPRRDSYNEQFF
d_gene: TRBD1; len: 13; v_gene: TRBV7-9; j_gene: TRBJ2-1; abundance: NA; CDR3nt: TGTGCCAGCAGCTTAGCCTCGGGACAGGAGCAGTTCTTC; CDR3aa: CASSLASGQEQFF
d_gene: NA; len: 15; v_gene: TRBV9; j_gene: TRBJ2-7; abundance: few; CDR3nt: TGTGCCAGCAGCGGTCACCGCGGGGTTGGGTACGAGCAGTACTTC; CDR3aa: CASSGHRGVGYEQYF
d_gene: TRBD1; len: 15; v_gene: TRBV12-3/TRBV12-4; j_gene: TRBJ2-1; abundance: few; CDR3nt: TGTGCCAGCAGTTCCCGACAGGGCGTCGGCGATGAGCAGTTCTTC; CDR3aa: CASSSRQGVGDEQFF
d_gene: NA; len: 16; v_gene: TRBV19; j_gene: TRBJ1-5; abundance: NA; CDR3nt: TGTGCCAGTAGTATTAGAAGGGAACAACTTAATCAGCCCCAGCATTTT; CDR3aa: CASSIRREQLNQPQHF
d_gene: TRBD1; len: 17; v_gene: TRBV7-2; j_gene: TRBJ1-2; abundance: NA; CDR3nt: TGTGCCAGCAGCCCACAGGGGCTACGAGGATCTAACTATGGCTACACCTTC; CDR3aa: CASSPQGLRGSNYGYTF
d_gene: NA; len: 13; v_gene: TRBV7-9; j_gene: TRBJ1-1; abundance: many; CDR3nt: TGTGCCAGCAGCGGGAGAGAGAACACTGAAGCTTTCTTT; CDR3aa: CASSGRENTEAFF
d_gene: NA; len: 15; v_gene: TRBV14; j_gene: TRBJ1-2; abundance: NA; CDR3nt: TGTGCCAGCAGCCAGATAGCCGGGATCCTCTATGGCTACACCTTC; CDR3aa: CASSQIAGILYGYTF
d_gene: NA; len: 12; v_gene: TRBV30; j_gene: TRBJ2-6; abundance: NA; CDR3nt: TGTGCCTTCCCGAGGGGGGCCAACGTCCTGACTTTC; CDR3aa: CAFPRGANVLTF
d_gene: NA; len: 15; v_gene: TRBV7-3; j_gene: TRBJ2-7; abundance: NA; CDR3nt: TGTGCCAGCAGCTTAAACCGACTTCGCTCCTACGAGCAGTACTTC; CDR3aa: CASSLNRLRSYEQYF
d_gene: NA; len: 15; v_gene: TRBV4-2; j_gene: TRBJ1-1; abundance: NA; CDR3nt: TGTGCCAGCAGCCGAAGAGTCCGGGGCAACACTGAAGCTTTCTTT; CDR3aa: CASSRRVRGNTEAFF
d_gene: NA; len: 11; v_gene: TRBV29-1; j_gene: TRBJ1-1; abundance: many; CDR3nt: TGCAGCGTTCTCCACACCTCTGAAGCTTTCTTT; CDR3aa: CSVLHTSEAFF
d_gene: TRBD1; len: 16; v_gene: TRBV9; j_gene: TRBJ2-7; abundance: NA; CDR3nt: TGTGCCAGCGGGCAAGACAGGGGGATATTTTCCTACGAGCAGTACTTC; CDR3aa: CASGQDRGIFSYEQYF
d_gene: TRBD1; len: 14; v_gene: TRBV28; j_gene: TRBJ1-2; abundance: NA; CDR3nt: TGTGCCAGCAGGAGAGGGGGCGAGACCTATGGCTACACCTTC; CDR3aa: CASRRGGETYGYTF
d_gene: NA; len: 13; v_gene: TRBV6-5; j_gene: TRBJ1-2; abundance: few; CDR3nt: TGTGCCAGCAGTCCCCCCGGACTGGGTGGCTACACCTTC; CDR3aa: CASSPPGLGGYTF
d_gene: NA; len: 14; v_gene: TRBV7-8; j_gene: TRBJ1-2; abundance: NA; CDR3nt: TGTGCCAGCAGCTTACTAGGGACTAACTATGGCTACGCCTTC; CDR3aa: CASSLLGTNYGYAF
d_gene: TRBD1; len: 14; v_gene: TRBV19; j_gene: TRBJ2-5; abundance: few; CDR3nt: TGTGCCAGTAGTATCGGGACAGGGGGGGAGACCCAGTACTTC; CDR3aa: CASSIGTGGETQYF
d_gene: NA; len: 21; v_gene: TRBV5-1; j_gene: TRBJ1-1; abundance: few; CDR3nt: TGCGCCAGCAGCTTGGCCTCCATGCCCGGGTCCTCGCGGGGGGGGAACACTGAAGCTTTCTTT; CDR3aa: CASSLASMPGSSRGGNTEAFF
d_gene: TRBD1; len: 16; v_gene: TRBV12-3/TRBV12-4; j_gene: TRBJ1-5; abundance: NA; CDR3nt: TGTGCCAGCAGTTTATCAGGGGGGACCGGCAATCAGCCCCAGCATTTT; CDR3aa: CASSLSGGTGNQPQHF
d_gene: TRBD1; len: 16; v_gene: TRBV29-1; j_gene: TRBJ1-5; abundance: NA; CDR3nt: TGCAGCGTTGAGAGCGCGGGACAGGTAATTAATCAGCCCCAGCATTTT; CDR3aa: CSVESAGQVINQPQHF
d_gene: NA; len: 19; v_gene: TRBV15; j_gene: TRBJ1-6; abundance: NA; CDR3nt: TGTGCCACCAGCAGAGACCAACTCTCAGGGTATCCCTATAATTCACCCCTCCACTTT; CDR3aa: CATSRDQLSGYPYNSPLHF
d_gene: NA; len: 12; v_gene: TRBV20-1; j_gene: TRBJ2-7; abundance: NA; CDR3nt: TGCAGTGCTAGCCTCGGGTCCTACGAGCAGTACTTC; CDR3aa: CSASLGSYEQYF
d_gene: TRBD2; len: 14; v_gene: TRBV29-1; j_gene: TRBJ2-3; abundance: NA; CDR3nt: TGCAGCGTTGAACTAGCGGGAGTGGAAGATACGCAGTATTTT; CDR3aa: CSVELAGVEDTQYF